This TCR beta chain was sequenced during a study of blood T cells in healthy people across ages. Study-level points and caveats: TCR beta diversity per million T cells fell roughly linearly with age.

CDR3 length equals 14 residues. Trimming shortened V by 3 bases and J by 1 base, and 8 bases separated the two germline ends. Germline CDR1 is SGHTA and CDR2 is FQGNSA. The authors ran a second PCR of 7 to 11 cycles using a sample-barcoded 5' primer and a J-beta primer mix. Each of the cDNA molecules was tagged by a template-switch adaptor with 12 random nucleotides. Using its own MiXCR run on the 5' RACE reads, TCRdb lists one record per CDR3 protein. The repertoire holds approximately 670,000 distinct CDR3 sequences, 35% to 50% seen once, with around 30% in the top ten. This clonotype was counted at least ten times. Its target is unknown.

The material sequenced was blood. The clonotype was recovered from a man of 80 years or more in good health. This chain links TRBV7-2 with TRBJ2-3; D unresolved. The CDR3 DNA sequence: TGTGCCAGCAGCTTGGCCTTTCGCACAGATACGCAGTATTTT. It is translated as CASSLAFRTDTQYF. The full variable domain, with the rest looked up from reference TRBV7-2 and TRBJ2-3, is GAGVSQSPSNKVTEKGKDVELRCDPISGHTALYWYRQSLGQGLEFLIYFQGNSAPDKSGLPSDRFSAERTGGSVSTLTIQRTQQEDSAVYLCASSLAFRTDTQYFGPGTRLTVL.